One and the same sample provided the 30 T cell receptor beta chains below, sequenced in a study of regulatory T cells in long-lasting Graves disease. For TCR beta, libraries came from iRepertoire HTBI primers and Arm-PCR of CDR3 regions. TCRdb recomputed calls from the multiplex PCR reads with MiXCR, one row per CDR3 protein. The table shows 560,000 or so distinct CDR3 sequences, with about 16% occurring only once. Time point meaning: newly diagnosed GD, antithyroid drugs for less than 3 months. Preparation of the TCR library used RNA extracted from PBMCs. The sample also formed part of further work on T cells in Graves' hyperthyroidism and ophthalmopathy.

The sample here was peripheral blood mononuclear cells (PBMCs), taken at new diagnosis, from a patient treated with antithyroid drugs. All receptors derive from a man between 18 and 35 years old with Graves disease.

The rearrangement joins TRBV13 to TRBJ1-1; D remains unclear. The CDR3 loop spans 12 amino acids. Germline lookup yields CDR1 PRHDT and CDR2 FYEKMQ (reference sequence). V was shortened by 3 bases and J by 11 bases, with 13 bases between the two germline ends. The CDR3 spells CASSFGREVAFF. The CDR3 DNA reads TGTGCCAGCAGCTTCGGACGGGAGGTTGCTTTCTTT.

This clonotype was recorded a few times. The chain employs TRBV19 and TRBJ2-2; D is ambiguous. Between the trimmed V and J ends, which lost 3 bases and 4 bases, there was a span of 15 bases. Germline values: CDR1 LNHDA, CDR2 SQIVND (reference sequence). The CDR3 covers 16 residues. The CDR3 here is CASSIPRGFGTGELFF. CDR3 sequence (DNA): TGTGCCAGTAGTATTCCGCGAGGCTTTGGCACCGGGGAGCTGTTTTTT. Complete variable domain (other parts from reference TRBV19 and TRBJ2-2): DGGITQSPKYLFRKEGQNVTLSCEQNLNHDAMYWYRQDPGQGLRLIYYSQIVNDFQKGDIAEGYSVSREKKESFPLTVTSAQKNPTAFYLCASSIPRGFGTGELFFGEGSRLTVL.

Ten or more counts support this clonotype. V is TRBV6-2 or TRBV6-3 and J is TRBJ2-3; 7 nucleotides line up with TRBD2. The length of the CDR3 is 14 residues. CDR1 MNHEY and CDR2 SVGEGT come from the germline V gene. With V trimmed by 6 bases and J by 1 base, 4 bases remained unmatched. The CDR3 coding sequence is TGTGCCAGCAGGAGACGGGAGGGCACAGATACGCAGTATTTT. It specifies CASRRREGTDTQYF.

V usage is TRBV29-1 and J usage is TRBJ2-5, with D perhaps matching TRBD2 (5 bases). Trimming took 7 bases from V and 2 from J, leaving 14 bases between them. The length of the CDR3 is 13 residues. Germline lookup yields CDR1 SQVTM and CDR2 ANQGSEA. DNA for the CDR3: TGCAGCGGCAGAGGGATTGGACAAGAGACCCAGTACTTC. Protein sequence: CSGRGIGQETQYF.

The table lists this clonotype with many counts. The chain carries TRBV27 and TRBJ1-1; D is possibly TRBD1 (5 bases). The V and J ends lost 2 bases and 5 bases respectively, with 15 bases between them. CDR3 length: 15 amino acids. Germline-derived CDR1 and CDR2 are MNHEY and SMNVEV (reference sequence). CDR3: CASSLKEGTRTEAFF. CDR3 coding DNA: TGTGCCAGCAGTTTAAAAGAAGGGACGCGAACTGAAGCTTTCTTT.

The chain is built from TRBV6-2 or TRBV6-3 and TRBJ2-7, with TRBD2 as a possible D gene (5 bases). CDR1 is MNHEY, CDR2 SVGEGT, per germline. The CDR3 contains 13 residues. The V end was cut by 0 bases, the J end by 7 bases, with 10 bases between. This chain's CDR3 is CASSYSRAGEQYF. CDR3 coding DNA: TGTGCCAGCAGTTACTCCCGCGCGGGTGAGCAGTACTTC.

On this clonotype: A much larger clone lies one base from this, so it may be a read error. V gene TRBV7-9 combines with J gene TRBJ2-7; the match to TRBD2 covers 8 bases. Germline values: CDR1 SEHNR, CDR2 FQNEAQ (reference sequence). CDR3 length: 14 residues. CDR3 coding DNA: TGTGCCAGCGGCTTAAGTACCGGGAGGGGAGAGCAGTACTTC. This gives the protein CASGLSTGRGEQYF.

This clonotype was counted only a few times. This chain links TRBV3-1 with TRBJ2-2; 8 nucleotides match TRBD2. The CDR3 covers 17 residues. The germline V gene encodes CDR1 LGHDT and CDR2 YNNKEL (reference sequence). J was trimmed by 0 bases and V by 1 base; bases with no gene match: 4. CDR3 in DNA: TGTGCCAGCAGCCAAGGCGGGACTAGGCCGAACACCGGGGAGCTGTTTTTT. Protein sequence: CASSQGGTRPNTGELFF.

The V and J genes are TRBV7-2 and TRBJ2-2; D may match TRBD1 or TRBD2 (5 bases each). V dropped 3 bases and J dropped 2 bases, with 13 bases sitting between them. Germline CDR1 SGHTA, CDR2 FQGNSA. The CDR3 spans 16 residues. CDR3 in amino acids: CASSFPRGSNTGELFF. For the CDR3, the DNA is TGTGCCAGCAGCTTTCCGAGGGGCTCTAACACCGGGGAGCTGTTTTTT.

This clonotype was recorded many times. The chain couples TRBV2 to TRBJ2-1; 14 bases match TRBD2. The CDR3 covers 15 residues. Germline V gene sequence: CDR1 SNHLY, CDR2 FYNNEI. Trimming removed 4 bases from V and 8 bases from J; junction bases left unmatched: 4. The CDR3, as DNA: TGTGCCAGCAGTGTGGGACTAGCGGGAGCCTATGAGCAGTTCTTC. This encodes CASSVGLAGAYEQFF.

This clonotype was recorded a few times. The chain recombines TRBV20-1 with TRBJ1-1; D is perhaps TRBD1 (6 bases). The V gene lost 7 bases and the J gene lost 1 base, with 10 bases spanning the gap. Per germline, CDR1 DFQATT and CDR2 SNEGSKA (reference sequence). The CDR3 consists of 12 residues. CDR3 sequence: CSVGGANTEAFF. For the CDR3, the DNA is TGCAGTGTTGGGGGGGCGAACACTGAAGCTTTCTTT.

This clonotype has only a few counts. J is TRBJ1-5 and V is TRBV15; unclear D gene. Germline V gives CDR1 LNHNV, CDR2 YYDKDF (reference sequence). The CDR3 covers 14 residues. Trimming shortened V by 4 bases and J by 2 bases, and 9 bases separated the two germline ends. CDR3 DNA: TGTGCCACCAGCAACATACGGGGCAATCAGCCCCAGCATTTT. This sequence encodes CATSNIRGNQPQHF. Based on the CDR3 plus reference TRBV15 and TRBJ1-5, the full variable domain is DAMVIQNPRYQVTQFGKPVTLSCSQTLNHNVMYWYQQKSSQAPKLLFHYYDKDFNNEADTPDNFQSRRPNTSFCFLDIRSPGLGDTAMYLCATSNIRGNQPQHFGDGTRLSIL.

This clonotype has at least ten counts. The genes are TRBV20-1 and TRBJ2-1, with 9 bases matching TRBD2. Per the germline V gene, CDR1 is DFQATT and CDR2 is SNEGSKA (reference sequence). The CDR3 sequence is 15 residues long. With V trimmed by 3 bases and J by 9 bases, 12 bases remained unmatched. The CDR3 spells CSASPGTSISAEQFF. CDR3 DNA sequence: TGCAGTGCTAGCCCCGGGACTAGCATTTCAGCTGAGCAGTTCTTC.

With regard to this clonotype: A junction end diverges from the germline sequence, so it may reflect a read error. The rearrangement uses TRBV5-1 and TRBJ2-2; D perhaps matches TRBD1 (6 bases). The length of the CDR3 is 15 residues. CDR1 SGHRS and CDR2 YFSETQ come from the germline V gene. The CDR3 protein is CASSSPTGNTGELFF. CDR3 nucleotides: TGTGCCAGCAGCTCCCCTACAGGGAATACCGGGGAGCTGTTTTTT.

This clonotype was observed a few times. The rearrangement links TRBV7-3 to TRBJ2-1; D perhaps matches TRBD2 (6 bases). Germline CDR1 reads SGHTA; CDR2 reads FQGTGA. Trimming removed 2 bases from V and 6 bases from J, with 14 bases in between. The CDR3 has 15 amino acids. CDR3 nucleotide sequence: TGTGCCAGCAGCTTAGCGGGACCTTCTATCAATGAGCAGTTCTTC. It encodes CASSLAGPSINEQFF.

This clonotype was found many times. This chain joins TRBV28 and TRBJ2-5; no firm D call. V was shortened by 2 bases and J by 5 bases, with 9 bases between the two germline ends. The length of the CDR3 is 13 residues. The germline V gene has CDR1 MDHEN and CDR2 SYDVKM. DNA of the CDR3: TGTGCCAGCAGTTTAGCACAGCTGGAGACCCAGTACTTC. The encoded protein is CASSLAQLETQYF.

This clonotype was seen many times. This chain joins TRBV6-2 or TRBV6-3 and TRBJ2-5; D gene uncertain. The CDR3 loop spans 15 amino acids. Trimming took off 5 bases at V and 0 bases at J, with 13 bases between the two ends. Germline loops: CDR1 MNHEY, CDR2 SVGEGT. The CDR3 nucleotides read TGTGCCAGCAGTAGTGAGGATTCGTACCAAGAGACCCAGTACTTC. This encodes CASSSEDSYQETQYF.

This clonotype was seen a few times. V and J are TRBV27 and TRBJ2-1; 9 bases agree with TRBD1. J gave up 4 bases and V 7 bases, and 14 bases lay outside the gene matches. Germline V CDR1 and CDR2: MNHEY, SMNVEV (reference sequence). CDR3 size: 17 residues. This CDR3 is CASNEGSGTGIYNEQFF. As DNA, the CDR3 is TGTGCCAGCAATGAAGGATCCGGGACAGGGATTTACAATGAGCAGTTCTTC.

This clonotype was picked up a small number of times. The V and J genes are TRBV5-4 and TRBJ2-7; 10 nucleotides align to TRBD1. Germline loops: CDR1 SGHNT, CDR2 YYREEE (reference sequence). V shed 2 bases, J shed 6 bases, and the junction held 5 bases outside the gene matches. CDR3 length: 14 residues. CDR3 in amino acids: CASSFRDRGREQYF. The CDR3 coding sequence is TGTGCCAGCAGCTTCCGGGACAGGGGACGCGAGCAGTACTTC. Full variable domain (remainder filled in from reference TRBV5-4 and TRBJ2-7): ETGVTQSPTHLIKTRGQQVTLRCSSQSGHNTVSWYQQALGQGPQFIFQYYREEENGRGNFPPRFSGLQFPNYSSELNVNALELDDSALYLCASSFRDRGREQYFGPGTRLTVT.

The chain recombines TRBV7-9 with TRBJ2-2; 9 bases match TRBD1. The junction had 12 bases not matched to a gene; V was cut back by 5 bases and J by 2 bases. The CDR3 totals 18 residues. CDR1 and CDR2 from the germline V gene are SEHNR and FQNEAQ (reference sequence). CDR3 amino acids: CASSETGGAVSNTGELFF. The CDR3 DNA follows: TGTGCCAGCAGCGAAACAGGGGGCGCAGTTTCAAACACCGGGGAGCTGTTTTTT.

This clonotype was counted only a few times. V and J are TRBV19 and TRBJ1-5; TRBD1 matches at 8 bases. Looked up from germline, CDR1 is LNHDA and CDR2 is SQIVND (reference sequence). The CDR3 loop spans 20 amino acids. Trimming at V came to 3 bases and at J to 4 bases, leaving 20 bases not matched to a gene. The CDR3 reads CASSIPGQGGRRGSNQPQHF. For the CDR3, the DNA is TGTGCCAGTAGTATCCCTGGACAGGGTGGCCGGAGGGGGTCGAATCAGCCCCAGCATTTT.

The CDR3 protein is CSADDMGLAGGMTDTQYF. CDR3 coding DNA: TGCAGTGCAGACGACATGGGGCTAGCGGGAGGTATGACAGATACGCAGTATTTT. The gene calls are TRBV20-1 and TRBJ2-3; 11 positions match TRBD2. The trim removed 6 bases at V and 3 bases at J, leaving 17 bases unmatched. The CDR3 extends over 18 amino acids. Germline lookup yields CDR1 DFQATT and CDR2 SNEGSKA (reference sequence).

This clonotype was counted at least ten times. The V call is TRBV27, the J call TRBJ2-4, with 10 bases that match TRBD2. Germline trimming cut 4 bases from V and 2 bases from J; bases unmatched to any gene: 8. CDR1 and CDR2 from the germline V gene are MNHEY and SMNVEV (reference sequence). The length of the CDR3 is 17 residues. This CDR3 reads CASSSPGLAKSKNIQYF. Written as DNA, the CDR3 is TGTGCCAGCAGTTCCCCGGGACTAGCGAAGTCCAAAAACATTCAGTACTTC.

The table lists this clonotype with a few counts. V and J are TRBV14 and TRBJ2-5, with D possibly TRBD1 on 5 matching bases. The CDR3 totals 14 residues. From germline, CDR1 is SGHDN and CDR2 FVKESK. V lost 1 base, J lost 2 bases, and 8 bases lay in between. The CDR3: CASSQGTLQETQYF. CDR3 DNA: TGTGCCAGCAGCCAAGGGACACTTCAAGAGACCCAGTACTTC. The full variable domain, rest sourced from reference TRBV14 and TRBJ2-5, is EAGVTQFPSHSVIEKGQTVTLRCDPISGHDNLYWYRRVMGKEIKFLLHFVKESKQDESGMPNNRFLAERTGGTYSTLKVQPAELEDSGVYFCASSQGTLQETQYFGPGTRLLVL.

The CDR3 sequence is CSARDIQGWGTDTQYF. The CDR3 DNA reads TGCAGTGCTAGAGACATACAGGGGTGGGGCACAGATACGCAGTATTTT. J is TRBJ2-3 and V is TRBV20-1; TRBD1 agrees at 7 bases. The CDR3 runs to 16 residues. The germline gives CDR1 DFQATT, CDR2 SNEGSKA (reference sequence). The V gene end was trimmed by 0 bases and the J gene end by 1 base; junction bases not matched to a gene: 7.

DNA of the CDR3: TGTGCCAGCAGCTCGAGGGGGTTCAGCACCGGGGAGCTGTTTTTT. It is translated as CASSSRGFSTGELFF. V gene TRBV5-8 combines with J gene TRBJ2-2; the D gene is possibly TRBD1 (6 bases). V shed 3 bases and J shed 4 bases, with 13 bases lying between them. From germline, CDR1 is SGHTS and CDR2 YDEGEE. This CDR3 spans 15 amino acids.

In its sample, this clonotype was seen a few times. The chain combines TRBV28 with TRBJ1-3, with a weak D call TRBD1 (5 bases). The germline gives CDR1 MDHEN, CDR2 SYDVKM. The germline V and J ends were trimmed by 7 bases and 0 bases, with 22 bases remaining between them. The CDR3 totals 18 residues. The chain's CDR3 is CASTMDTTSSGSGNTIYF. The DNA of the CDR3 is TGTGCCAGCACCATGGACACCACGAGCTCGGGCTCTGGAAACACCATATATTTT. Drawing the rest from reference TRBV28 and TRBJ1-3, the complete variable domain is DVKVTQSSRYLVKRTGEKVFLECVQDMDHENMFWYRQDPGLGLRLIYFSYDVKMKEKGDIPEGYSVSREKKERFSLILESASTNQTSMYLCASTMDTTSSGSGNTIYFGEGSWLTVV.

For this clonotype: A much larger clone sits a single nucleotide away, making a read error possible. V is TRBV2 and J is TRBJ2-7; D possibly corresponds to TRBD1 (5 bases). The CDR3 runs to 11 residues. Germline CDR1 is SNHLY and CDR2 is FYNNEI. CDR3 loop: CVSSERAGMCF. The DNA for the CDR3 is TGTGTCAGCAGTGAACGGGCAGGGATGTGCTTC.

The rearrangement links TRBV2 to TRBJ2-3, with 11 nucleotides matching TRBD2. Germline CDR1 SNHLY, CDR2 FYNNEI. The CDR3 has 17 amino acids. Trimming cost V 8 bases and J 6 bases; bases outside gene matches: 16. Here the CDR3 reads CASSPATSGSNPDTQYF. CDR3 nucleotides: TGTGCCAGCTCACCAGCCACTAGCGGGAGTAATCCGGATACGCAGTATTTT.

The sample holds many counts of this clonotype. This chain joins TRBV6-1 and TRBJ2-7; 8 bases are a match to TRBD2. Germline-derived CDR1 and CDR2 are MNHNS and SASEGT. CDR3 length: 14 amino acids. Trimming at V came to 6 bases and at J to 5 bases, leaving 9 bases not matched to a gene. This chain's CDR3 is CASSRLASVDEQYF. CDR3 in DNA: TGTGCCAGCAGCCGACTAGCGTCGGTCGACGAGCAGTACTTC.